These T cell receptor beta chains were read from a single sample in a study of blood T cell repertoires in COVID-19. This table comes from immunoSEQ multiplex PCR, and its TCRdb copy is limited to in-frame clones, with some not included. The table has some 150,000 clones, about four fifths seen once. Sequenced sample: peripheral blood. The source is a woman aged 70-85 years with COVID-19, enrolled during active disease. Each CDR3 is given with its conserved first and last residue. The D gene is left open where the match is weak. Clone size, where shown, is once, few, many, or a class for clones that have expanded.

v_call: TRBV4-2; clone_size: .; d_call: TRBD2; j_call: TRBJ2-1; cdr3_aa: CASSQAQGWEGGEQFF; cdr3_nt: TGTGCCAGCAGCCAAGCTCAGGGCTGGGAGGGTGGTGAGCAGTTCTTC
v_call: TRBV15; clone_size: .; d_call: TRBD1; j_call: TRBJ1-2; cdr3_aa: CATSPDRGSGYTF; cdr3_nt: TGTGCCACCAGCCCGGACAGGGGGTCTGGCTACACCTTC
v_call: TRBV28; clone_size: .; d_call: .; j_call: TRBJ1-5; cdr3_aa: CASLEGNQPQHF; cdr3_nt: TGTGCCAGCCTTGAGGGCAATCAGCCCCAGCATTTT
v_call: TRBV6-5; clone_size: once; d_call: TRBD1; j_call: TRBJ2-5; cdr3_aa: CASSYGGTGGVQYF; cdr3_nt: TGTGCCAGCAGTTACGGTGGGACAGGGGGAGTCCAGTACTTC
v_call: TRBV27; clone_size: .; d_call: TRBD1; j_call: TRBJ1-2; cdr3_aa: CASRFRTGGNYGYTF; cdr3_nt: TGTGCCAGCAGGTTCCGGACAGGGGGCAACTATGGCTACACCTTC
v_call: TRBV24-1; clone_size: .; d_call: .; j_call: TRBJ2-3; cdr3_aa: CATSDPGSTDTQYF; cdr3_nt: TGTGCCACCAGTGACCCAGGGAGCACAGATACGCAGTATTTT
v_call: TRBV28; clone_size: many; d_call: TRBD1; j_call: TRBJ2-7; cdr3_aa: CASSLPGGQGAYEQYF; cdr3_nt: TGTGCCAGCAGTTTACCCGGGGGACAGGGGGCCTACGAGCAGTACTTC
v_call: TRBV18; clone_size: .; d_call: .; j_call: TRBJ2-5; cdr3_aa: CASSQDSHQETQYF; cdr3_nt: TGTGCCAGCTCACAGGACAGCCACCAGGAGACCCAGTACTTC
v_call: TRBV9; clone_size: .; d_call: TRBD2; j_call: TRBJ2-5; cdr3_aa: CASSAGLGMETQYF; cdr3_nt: TGTGCCAGCAGCGCGGGACTAGGGATGGAGACCCAGTACTTC
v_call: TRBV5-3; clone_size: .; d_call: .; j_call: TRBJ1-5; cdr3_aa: CARSLANSTIADQPQHF; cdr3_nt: TGTGCCAGAAGCTTGGCCAATTCCACCATTGCGGATCAGCCCCAGCATTTT
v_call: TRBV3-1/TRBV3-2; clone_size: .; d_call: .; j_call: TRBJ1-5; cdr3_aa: CASSPGNTNQPQHF; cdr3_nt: TGTGCCAGCAGCCCGGGGAACACCAATCAGCCCCAGCATTTT
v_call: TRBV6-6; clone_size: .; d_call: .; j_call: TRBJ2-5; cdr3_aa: CASSYHQQETQYF; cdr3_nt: TGTGCCAGCAGTTACCATCAGCAAGAGACCCAGTACTTC
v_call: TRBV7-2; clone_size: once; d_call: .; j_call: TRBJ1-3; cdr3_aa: CASSLDRTPGNTIYF; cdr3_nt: TGTGCCAGCAGCTTAGACAGGACCCCTGGAAACACCATATATTTT
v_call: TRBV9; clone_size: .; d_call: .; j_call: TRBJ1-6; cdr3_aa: CASSVQPGAGSYNSPLHF; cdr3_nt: TGTGCCAGCAGCGTTCAGCCAGGGGCGGGCTCCTATAATTCACCCCTCCACTTT
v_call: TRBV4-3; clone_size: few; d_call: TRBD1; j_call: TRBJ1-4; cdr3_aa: CASSLQGATNEKLFF; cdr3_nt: TGCGCCAGCAGCCTGCAGGGGGCAACTAATGAAAAACTGTTTTTT
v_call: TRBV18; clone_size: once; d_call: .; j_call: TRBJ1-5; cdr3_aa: CASSLGGGNQPQHF; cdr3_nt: TGTGCCAGCTCTCTAGGGGGGGGGAATCAGCCCCAGCATTTT
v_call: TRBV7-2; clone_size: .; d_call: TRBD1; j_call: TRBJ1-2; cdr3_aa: CASSTYQGALGYTF; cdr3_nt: TGTGCCAGCAGCACATATCAGGGGGCGCTTGGCTACACCTTC
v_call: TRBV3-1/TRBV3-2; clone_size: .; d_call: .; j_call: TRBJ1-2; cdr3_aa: CASSQAQGSGYTF; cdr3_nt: TGTGCCAGCAGCCAAGCACAGGGCAGTGGCTACACCTTC
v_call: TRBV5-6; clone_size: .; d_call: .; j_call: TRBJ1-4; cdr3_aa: CASSYFVATNEKLFF; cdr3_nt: TGTGCCAGCAGTTATTTTGTTGCAACTAATGAAAAACTGTTTTTT
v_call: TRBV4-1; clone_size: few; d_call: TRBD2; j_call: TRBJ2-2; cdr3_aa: CASSQDFVTSGGFAGELFF; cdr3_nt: TGCGCCAGCAGCCAAGATTTCGTTACTAGCGGGGGATTTGCCGGGGAGCTGTTTTTT
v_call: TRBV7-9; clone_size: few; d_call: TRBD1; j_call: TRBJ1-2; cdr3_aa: CASSQQGALNYGYTF; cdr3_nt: TGTGCCAGCAGCCAACAGGGGGCACTTAACTATGGCTACACCTTC
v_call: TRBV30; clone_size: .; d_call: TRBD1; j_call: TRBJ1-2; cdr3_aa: CAWSSHRGRLGYTF; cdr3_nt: TGTGCCTGGAGTTCACACAGGGGCCGACTTGGCTACACCTTC
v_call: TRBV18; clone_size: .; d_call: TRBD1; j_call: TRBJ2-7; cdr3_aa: CASSPGTGSPEQYF; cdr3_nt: TGTGCCAGCTCACCCGGGACAGGCTCCCCCGAGCAGTACTTC
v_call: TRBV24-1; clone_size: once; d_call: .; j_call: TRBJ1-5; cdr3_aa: CATSPRGNSNQPQHF; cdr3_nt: TGTGCCACCTCCCCTCGGGGAAATAGCAATCAGCCCCAGCATTTT
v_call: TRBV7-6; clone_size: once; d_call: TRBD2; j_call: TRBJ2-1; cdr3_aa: CASSAGLAALPQSEQFF; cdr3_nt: TGTGCCAGCAGCGCGGGACTAGCGGCTCTACCCCAGAGTGAGCAGTTCTTC
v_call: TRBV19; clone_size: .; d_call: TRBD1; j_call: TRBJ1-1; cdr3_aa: CATFDRGRAAFF; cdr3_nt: TGTGCCACCTTCGACAGGGGGCGCGCGGCTTTCTTT
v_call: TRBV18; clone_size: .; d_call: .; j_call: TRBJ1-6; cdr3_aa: CASSPDRNNSPLHF; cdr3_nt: TGTGCCAGCTCACCGGACAGAAATAATTCACCCCTCCACTTT